The next 3 T cell receptor beta chains were all read from a single sample in a study of T cell repertoires in cytomegalovirus infection. Their specific antigens are unknown. TCRdb re-analysed the reads in MiXCR, keeping a single row per CDR3 protein. The sample includes around 99,000 distinct CDR3 sequences, around 31% seen only once; the top ten take about 81%. Here the sequenced sample was CD8+ T cells from cultured PBMCs, taken from culture after CMV antigen stimulation. These receptors came from a human donor in good health (CMV status not recorded). Some clones in this sample may be carry-over from other donors' samples.

The J gene is TRBJ2-1, the V gene TRBV6-5; the D call may be TRBD1 or TRBD2 (6 bases each). The CDR3 runs 16 residues. Germline assignment: CDR1 MNHEY and CDR2 SVGAGI. Trimming pared 4 bases from V and 7 bases from J, leaving 20 bases between. CDR3 bases: TGTGCCAGCAGTTCCGTCGGGGGCCCTCATACGAATGAGCAGTTCTTC. This sequence encodes CASSSVGGPHTNEQFF.

This clonotype appeared a few times. The CDR3 nucleotides read TGTGCCAGCAGCAAGGGGGCTATCGGCTACACCTTC. This sequence encodes CASSKGAIGYTF. The J gene is TRBJ1-2, the V gene TRBV7-8; TRBD1 matches 7 bases. The ends lost 5 bases at V and 8 bases at J; junction bases unmatched: 5. Germline V gene sequence: CDR1 SGHVS, CDR2 FQNEAQ. CDR3 size: 12 residues.

For the CDR3, the DNA is TGTGCCATCAGTGAGCCCTTAGACAGGGGGATCTACGAGCAGTACTTC. This gives the protein CAISEPLDRGIYEQYF. This chain connects TRBV10-3 to TRBJ2-7; TRBD1 aligns across 9 bases. Germline V lookup: CDR1 ENHRY, CDR2 SYGVKD. The CDR3 is made up of 16 amino acids. V dropped 2 bases and J dropped 3; count of bases not matched to a gene: 8.